Listed here are 13 T cell receptor beta chains from one sample, sequenced in a study of T cells in Graves' hyperthyroidism and ophthalmopathy. Amplification targeted TCR beta CDR3 regions from RNA transcripts. When the TCR CDR3 underwent first-round RT-PCR, the HTBI primer set was used. MiXCR, applied by TCRdb to the multiplex PCR reads, yields one record per CDR3 protein. The sample lists hundreds of thousands of distinct CDR3 sequences; approximately 24% were seen once. The sample consisted of blood. These TCRs come from a middle-aged woman with Graves' ophthalmopathy.

This clonotype was counted only a few times. This chain joins TRBV30 and TRBJ1-1; possible D gene TRBD1, 5 bases. Per germline, CDR1 GTSNPN and CDR2 SVGIG (reference sequence). This CDR3 is built from 13 residues. With 7 bases removed from V and 5 bases from J, the gap between germline ends came to 17 bases. The CDR3 sequence is CASTQGYGTEAFF. DNA for the CDR3: TGTGCCTCCACCCAGGGATATGGAACTGAAGCTTTCTTT.

This clonotype was seen many times. The V call is TRBV5-4, the J call TRBJ1-1; TRBD1 agrees at 8 bases. The V segment lost 4 bases and the J segment 8 bases; nucleotides outside the gene matches: 13. CDR1 is SGHNT, CDR2 YYREEE, per germline (reference sequence). This CDR3 is built from 15 residues. The CDR3 here is CASSLQVAGGNEAFF. The CDR3 DNA is TGTGCCAGCAGCCTGCAGGTAGCAGGGGGCAACGAAGCTTTCTTT.

This clonotype was found many times. Written as DNA, the CDR3 is TGTGCCAGCAGAACTAGGAACGGCCCGAATCAGCCCCAGCATTTT. Translation gives CASRTRNGPNQPQHF. The chain links TRBV6-5 to TRBJ1-5; D is unclear. Germline V CDR1 and CDR2: MNHEY, SVGAGI. The CDR3 contains 15 residues. V dropped 6 bases and J dropped 4 bases, with 16 bases sitting between them.

There are many counts of this clonotype. This may arise from a read error, as a much more abundant clone is one base away. The chain carries TRBV28 and TRBJ2-7; D unresolved. CDR1 and CDR2 (germline): MDHEN, SYDVKM. The length of the CDR3 is 12 residues. Here the CDR3 DNA reads TGTGCCGGCAGTTCCCCCAGCTACGAGCAGTACTTC. Translated: CAGSSPSYEQYF. Looking up the rest from reference TRBV28 and TRBJ2-7 gives the full variable domain: DVKVTQSSRYLVKRTGEKVFLECVQDMDHENMFWYRQDPGLGLRLIYFSYDVKMKEKGDIPEGYSVSREKKERFSLILESASTNQTSMYLCAGSSPSYEQYFGPGTRLTVT.

This chain connects TRBV29-1 to TRBJ1-2; D is uncertain. V shed 7 bases and J shed 4 bases, with 13 bases lying between them. Per germline, CDR1 SQVTM and CDR2 ANQGSEA. There are 12 residues in the CDR3. The CDR3 reads CSARSVSYGYTF. In nucleotides, the CDR3 is TGCAGCGCCCGCAGTGTGAGCTATGGCTACACCTTC.

This chain connects TRBV12-3 or TRBV12-4 to TRBJ2-5; D possibly corresponds to TRBD1 (6 bases). The CDR3 spans 15 residues. Trimming removed 6 bases at V and 1 base at J, with 15 bases between. DNA of the CDR3: TGTGCCAGCAGCCTGACAGGCTCATCCCAAGAGACCCAGTACTTC. It is translated as CASSLTGSSQETQYF.

This clonotype was found many times. V gene TRBV5-1 combines with J gene TRBJ2-7, with D unclear. The CDR3 is 14 residues long. The V and J ends lost 4 bases and 3 bases respectively, with 14 bases between them. Germline lookup yields CDR1 SGHRS and CDR2 YFSETQ. The CDR3 spells CASSLGLESYEQYF. The CDR3 DNA is TGCGCCAGCAGCCTGGGGTTGGAGAGCTACGAGCAGTACTTC.

At least ten counts were recorded for this clonotype. The DNA for the CDR3 is TGCAGTGCCGAGACGATGATGGGATCTGGAAACACCATATATTTT. This codes for CSAETMMGSGNTIYF. V gene TRBV20-1 combines with J gene TRBJ1-3; D not resolved. The germline CDR1 and CDR2 sequences are DFQATT and SNEGSKA (reference sequence). The V end lost 6 bases, the J end lost 1 base, and 16 bases lay between the germline ends. This CDR3 has 15 amino acids.

At least ten counts were recorded for this clonotype. The chain combines TRBV7-2 with TRBJ2-5, with D hard to call. Germline loops: CDR1 SGHTA, CDR2 FQGNSA. Between the trimmed V and J ends, which lost 0 bases and 4 bases, there was a span of 9 bases. This CDR3 comprises 14 residues. The CDR3 nucleotides read TGTGCCAGCAGCTTAGCGGTTATGGGAGAGACCCAGTACTTC. It translates to CASSLAVMGETQYF.

With regard to this clonotype: The junction differs from germline at one of its ends, possibly a read error. The V call is TRBV15, the J call TRBJ2-2, with a tentative D call TRBD1 (7 bases). The germline V gene encodes CDR1 LNHNV and CDR2 YYDKDF (reference sequence). The CDR3 consists of 15 residues. The CDR3 DNA sequence: TGTGCCACCAGCACCCGGGACAGCTACACCGGGGGGCTGTTTTTT. This codes for CATSTRDSYTGGLFF.

This clonotype was picked up many times. The rearrangement joins TRBV4-1 to TRBJ1-1, with 7 bases that match TRBD1. The germline V gene encodes CDR1 MGHRA and CDR2 YSYEKL. V shed 4 bases, J shed 0 bases, and the junction held 8 bases outside the gene matches. This CDR3 comprises 16 residues. The CDR3 sequence: CASSRGPGQLNTEAFF. The DNA of the CDR3 is TGCGCCAGCAGCCGCGGACCGGGACAGTTGAACACTGAAGCTTTCTTT.

This clonotype occurred a few times. V usage is TRBV28 and J usage is TRBJ1-2; no definite D call. The CDR3 extends over 15 amino acids. From germline, CDR1 is MDHEN and CDR2 SYDVKM. V gave up 5 bases and J gave up 4 bases, with 17 bases separating them. CDR3 in DNA: TGTGCCAGCAGTGCCCTCTTGGGCCAGCTCTATGGCTACACCTTC. Residues: CASSALLGQLYGYTF.

There are many counts of this clonotype. This chain connects TRBV18 to TRBJ1-2, with D possibly being TRBD1 (6 bases). The V gene's germline CDR1 is KGHSH and CDR2 LQKENI. This CDR3 is built from 18 residues. The V end was cut by 4 bases, the J end by 0 bases, with 21 bases between. In DNA form, the CDR3 reads TGTGCCAGCTCACGGCAGGCTGCGGACAGCGGAGCTAACTATGGCTACACCTTC. This codes for CASSRQAADSGANYGYTF.